This TCR beta chain appears in the sequencing data of a study of cytomegalovirus exposure and HLA in healthy donors. A word on this clone: Its antigen is still unknown.

Primers included in the PCR were 60 Vbeta and 13 Jbeta primers. Repertoires were generated with immunoSEQ multiplex PCR, while TCRdb's copy carries only in-frame clones and drops some. Found here are some 150,000 clones, roughly 70% of them singletons; the top ten hold 1.5% to 2%. CDR3 length: 14 amino acids. V shed 4 bases and J shed 3 bases, with 10 bases lying between them. Germline CDR1 reads MNHNY; CDR2 reads SVGAGI (reference sequence). Study outcomes and limitations: Being indistinguishable, some V segments were excluded, TRBV6-2 and TRBV6-3 among them. Available immune exposure information covered CMV serostatus only. Later, an analysis found that common viral pathogens appeared to be linked with several of the most significant clusters.

The genes are TRBV6-6 and TRBJ1-3, with D tentatively TRBD1 (6 bases). The sequencing input was PBMCs. The TCR was taken from a woman in her thirties or forties in good health and CMV-seronegative. The CDR3 DNA follows: TGTGCCAGCAGTTCGGACAGCCTTGGAAACACCATATATTTT. Protein: CASSSDSLGNTIYF.